The T cell receptor (beta chain) under discussion was sequenced for a study of shared clonotypes between healthy human individuals. TCRdb's copy holds only in-frame clones and misses some; the assay was immunoSEQ multiplex PCR. The sample lists about 580,000 clones, 98% occurring once. CD45RO negativity and positive selection for CCR7 defined naive CD8 cells, a population that excluded terminally differentiated effector memory CD45RA+ cells. This clone was observed a handful of times. Its cognate antigen is unknown. Study findings and constraints: Naive subsets, compared against memory subsets, generally had larger estimated richness values.

The germline CDR1 and CDR2 sequences are SGHVS and FNYEAQ. The CDR3 totals 14 residues. Trimming removed 1 base at V and 4 bases at J, with 8 bases between. The TCR sequence derives from a man aged 25-45 years in good health. The V gene is TRBV7-6, the J gene TRBJ1-5; D possibly corresponds to TRBD1 (5 bases). Material for sequencing was naive CD8+ T cells sorted from blood. The CDR3 here is CASSLEPGNQPQHF. The CDR3 DNA follows: TGTGCCAGCAGCTTAGAGCCAGGGAATCAGCCCCAGCATTTT. The full variable domain, its missing parts supplied by reference TRBV7-6 and TRBJ1-5, is GAGVSQSPRYKVTKRGQDVALRCDPISGHVSLYWYRQALGQGPEFLTYFNYEAQQDKSGLPNDRFSAERPEGSISTLTIQRTEQRDSAMYRCASSLEPGNQPQHFGDGTRLSIL.